A single sample gave rise to the 27 T cell receptor beta chains below, sequenced in a study of blood T cell repertoires in COVID-19. Profiling relied on immunoSEQ multiplex PCR, and the TCRdb table lists in-frame clones only, not all of them. This table holds 200,000 to 250,000 clones, around 80% found once. Sequencing used PBMCs or T cells enriched from blood (not recorded which). These receptors all come from a woman between 40 and 55 years old with acute COVID-19.

J is TRBJ2-3 and V is TRBV15; 12 bases map to TRBD2. Germline trimming cut 0 bases from V and 5 bases from J; bases unmatched to any gene: 21. There are 22 residues in the CDR3. Germline CDR1 and CDR2: LNHNV and YYDKDF (reference sequence). The CDR3 coding sequence is TGTGCCACCAGCAGAGATCTTCCCCTGGCTAGCGGGAGGGTCTTAAGTGGAGATACGCAGTATTTT. Encoded protein: CATSRDLPLASGRVLSGDTQYF.

V is TRBV7-2 and J is TRBJ1-3; D not resolved. The CDR3 runs to 16 residues. The germline V and J ends were trimmed by 5 bases and 0 bases, with 14 bases remaining between them. Germline lookup yields CDR1 SGHTA and CDR2 FQGNSA. CDR3 in amino acids: CASSPRRKISGNTIYF. For the CDR3, the DNA is TGTGCCAGCAGCCCCCGGAGAAAGATCTCTGGAAACACCATATATTTT.

CDR3 region: CASSQVKNTEAFF. The CDR3 DNA follows: TGTGCCAGCAGCCAAGTCAAGAACACTGAAGCTTTCTTT. The chain carries TRBV14 and TRBJ1-1; no clear D gene. The CDR3 is made up of 13 amino acids. Deletions cut 1 base from V and 1 base from J, with 4 bases between. The germline gives CDR1 SGHDN, CDR2 FVKESK.

This chain uses TRBV19 with TRBJ2-7; no reliable D call. The V end was cut by 3 bases, the J end by 0 bases, with 9 bases between. The CDR3 is 14 residues long. Per the germline V gene, CDR1 is LNHDA and CDR2 is SQIVND (reference sequence). The CDR3 reads CASSIGPFSYEQYF. In DNA, the CDR3 is TGTGCCAGTAGTATTGGGCCGTTCTCCTACGAGCAGTACTTC.

The sample holds a few counts of this clone. This rearrangement joins TRBV19 to TRBJ1-5; a possible D gene is TRBD1 (6 bases). Trimming cost V 3 bases and J 2 bases, with 11 bases left between them. CDR1 and CDR2 from the germline V gene are LNHDA and SQIVND (reference sequence). This CDR3 is 15 amino acids long. The CDR3 spells CASSMGRGRNQPQHF. The CDR3 bases are TGTGCCAGTAGTATGGGCAGGGGACGCAATCAGCCCCAGCATTTT.

The chain employs TRBV28 and TRBJ1-2, with 10 bases that match TRBD1. Per the germline V gene, CDR1 is MDHEN and CDR2 is SYDVKM. V lost 1 base, J lost 8 bases, and 10 bases stayed unmatched. The CDR3 is made up of 16 amino acids. CDR3 protein: CASSLSHSDRGRGYTF. The CDR3 DNA is TGTGCCAGCAGTTTATCCCATTCTGACAGGGGGCGAGGCTACACCTTC.

The table lists this clone with a count of one. The gene calls are TRBV9 and TRBJ2-5; D gene uncertain. The CDR3 runs 14 residues. V was cut by 0 bases and J by 1 base, with 7 bases left in between. Germline V gene data show CDR1 as SGDLS and CDR2 as YYNGEE. The CDR3 spells CASSVGRSQETQYF. Here the CDR3 DNA reads TGTGCCAGCAGCGTAGGTCGGAGCCAAGAGACCCAGTACTTC.

This clone was counted a single time. The rearrangement links TRBV4-2 to TRBJ2-2, with D unclear. CDR1 is LGHNA and CDR2 is YNFKEQ in the germline V gene. Trimming removed 0 bases at V and 3 bases at J, with 14 bases between. The CDR3 is made up of 17 amino acids. The CDR3 loop reads CASSQDPASGYTGELFF. The CDR3 coding sequence is TGTGCCAGCAGCCAAGATCCAGCGTCCGGGTACACCGGGGAGCTGTTTTTT.

This chain joins TRBV4-3 and TRBJ2-1, with 7 positions matching TRBD1. CDR3 length: 15 residues. Germline assignment: CDR1 LGHNA and CDR2 YSLEER. V trimming: 2 bases; J trimming: 2 bases; junction bases outside the gene matches: 3. Here the CDR3 DNA reads TGCGCCAGCAGCCAATTGACAGGGCCCTACAATGAGCAGTTCTTC. It yields the protein CASSQLTGPYNEQFF.

The genes are TRBV11-2 and TRBJ1-1; perhaps TRBD1 as D (6 bases). The CDR3 loop spans 15 amino acids. In germline, CDR1 is SGHAT, CDR2 FQNNGV. V was cut by 6 bases and J by 1 base, with 15 bases left in between. The CDR3 DNA sequence: TGTGCCAGCAGGACCTTGGGGGCGCGGAACACTGAAGCTTTCTTT. It encodes CASRTLGARNTEAFF.

Notes on this clone: Germline and junction disagree at one end, which may indicate a read error. This chain connects TRBV30 to TRBJ1-2; TRBD1 is a possible D gene (5 bases). The CDR3 is made up of 11 amino acids. Germline CDR1 GTSNPN, CDR2 SVGIG (reference sequence). CDR3 amino acids: CAWMRGVGHTF. In DNA, the CDR3 is TGTGCCTGGATGCGGGGCGTTGGCCACACCTTC.

This clone came up a few times. Other DNA sequences in the same sample also yield this CDR3. The chain links TRBV27 to TRBJ1-2; TRBD1 matches at 7 bases. The ends lost 4 bases at V and 8 bases at J; junction bases unmatched: 4. From germline, CDR1 is MNHEY and CDR2 SMNVEV (reference sequence). The CDR3 extends over 12 amino acids. The CDR3 DNA is TGTGCCAGCAGTTCACAGGGGCGCGGCTACACCTTC. Its translation: CASSSQGRGYTF.

The rearrangement links TRBV5-4 to TRBJ1-2; 9 positions agree with TRBD1. This CDR3 comprises 15 residues. Trimming at V came to 1 base and at J to 6 bases, leaving 7 bases not matched to a gene. Germline CDR1 SGHNT, CDR2 YYREEE (reference sequence). The CDR3 loop is CASSLKGQGMNGYTF. For the CDR3, the DNA is TGTGCCAGCAGCTTGAAGGGACAGGGAATGAATGGCTACACCTTC.

This chain connects TRBV7-9 to TRBJ2-7; weak D call: TRBD2 (6 bases). Per germline, CDR1 SEHNR and CDR2 FQNEAQ (reference sequence). With 1 base removed from V and 2 bases from J, the gap between germline ends came to 15 bases. This CDR3 has 16 amino acids. CDR3 amino acids: CASSLGSRDSPYEQYF. The CDR3, as DNA: TGTGCCAGCAGCTTAGGCTCCCGGGACTCCCCCTACGAGCAGTACTTC.

This clone was detected once. This chain uses TRBV10-3 with TRBJ2-7; 12 bases match TRBD1. The J segment lost 5 bases and the V segment lost 7 bases, leaving 9 bases of the junction unmatched. The CDR3 sequence is 15 residues long. The V gene's germline CDR1 is ENHRY and CDR2 SYGVKD. CDR3 nucleotide sequence: TGTGCCATCACCCGGGACAGGGGGCGTTGGGACGAGCAGTACTTC. Its translation is CAITRDRGRWDEQYF.

This clone has a count of ten or more. The identical CDR3 is also encoded by other nucleotide sequences in the sample. V and J are TRBV28 and TRBJ1-2, with D hard to call. The V gene lost 4 bases and the J gene lost 4 bases, with 7 bases spanning the gap. The germline V gene has CDR1 MDHEN and CDR2 SYDVKM. The CDR3 consists of 12 residues. CDR3 in amino acids: CASSSGGYGYTF. The CDR3 DNA follows: TGTGCCAGCAGTTCGGGAGGCTATGGCTACACCTTC.

The chain is built from TRBV6-2 or TRBV6-3 and TRBJ2-3, with 8 bases matching TRBD2. Germline V lookup: CDR1 MNHEY, CDR2 SVGEGT. This CDR3 contains 15 residues. V shed 4 bases and J 3 bases; nucleotides not matched to a gene: 6. CDR3 in amino acids: CASSFQGLATDTQYF. As DNA, the CDR3 is TGTGCCAGCAGTTTTCAAGGACTAGCAACAGATACGCAGTATTTT.

The chain uses TRBV5-1 and TRBJ1-4; D is unclear. The ends were cut back, 3 bases at V and 5 bases at J, with 5 bases in the middle. This CDR3 comprises 12 residues. Germline V gene lookup returns CDR1 SGHRS and CDR2 YFSETQ. CDR3 region: CASSSVNEKLFF. Here the CDR3 DNA reads TGCGCCAGCAGCTCGGTAAATGAAAAACTGTTTTTT.

This clone turned up a few times. CDR3 sequence (DNA): TGTGCCAGCAGCTTGGGACAGCTGTCTCCTTCGCGGTACTTC. It translates to CASSLGQLSPSRYF. This chain connects TRBV11-2 to TRBJ2-7, with 7 bases that match TRBD1. With V trimmed by 3 bases and J by 12 bases, 14 bases remained unmatched. From germline, CDR1 is SGHAT and CDR2 FQNNGV. This CDR3 spans 14 amino acids.

The rearrangement uses TRBV27 and TRBJ1-2, with 10 bases identical to TRBD1. Per germline, CDR1 MNHEY and CDR2 SMNVEV (reference sequence). The ends lost 6 bases at V and 6 bases at J; junction bases unmatched: 4. CDR3 length equals 13 residues. As DNA, the CDR3 is TGTGCCAGCAGGACAGGGGGCACCCATGGCTACACCTTC. This translates into CASRTGGTHGYTF.

The chain recombines TRBV5-1 with TRBJ2-5; 8 nucleotides agree with TRBD1. Germline loops: CDR1 SGHRS, CDR2 YFSETQ. The CDR3 totals 15 residues. V trimming: 4 bases; J trimming: 2 bases; junction bases outside the gene matches: 7. CDR3 nucleotides: TGCGCCAGCAGCGCAGGCAGGGGGCATCAAGAGACCCAGTACTTC. This codes for CASSAGRGHQETQYF.

This sequence joins TRBV5-1 and TRBJ2-7; a possible D gene is TRBD1 (6 bases). Per the germline V gene, CDR1 is SGHRS and CDR2 is YFSETQ. The CDR3 contains 16 residues. The V end was cut by 1 base, the J end by 5 bases, with 19 bases between. This CDR3 reads CASSLYLLQGLDEQYF. The CDR3 DNA follows: TGCGCCAGCAGCTTGTATTTGTTACAGGGTTTAGACGAGCAGTACTTC.

The rearrangement joins TRBV6-5 to TRBJ2-5, with D tentatively TRBD2 (6 bases). CDR3 length equals 12 residues. CDR1 is MNHEY and CDR2 is SVGAGI in the germline V gene. V was shortened by 7 bases and J by 5 bases, with 11 bases between the two germline ends. CDR3 in amino acids: CASIPRGETQYF. Written as DNA, the CDR3 is TGTGCCAGCATCCCCCGGGGGGAGACCCAGTACTTC.

The chain joins TRBV5-1 to TRBJ1-6, with D uncertain. The CDR3 extends over 14 amino acids. In germline, CDR1 is SGHRS, CDR2 YFSETQ. V shed 4 bases and J shed 5 bases, with 10 bases lying between them. CDR3 sequence: CASSLETDNSPLHF. The CDR3 coding sequence is TGCGCCAGCAGCCTCGAGACTGATAATTCACCCCTCCACTTT. Variable domain in full (rest from reference TRBV5-1 and TRBJ1-6): KAGVTQTPRYLIKTRGQQVTLSCSPISGHRSVSWYQQTPGQGLQFLFEYFSETQRNKGNFPGRFSGRQFSNSRSEMNVSTLELGDSALYLCASSLETDNSPLHFGNGTRLTVT.

The chain links TRBV11-3 to TRBJ2-5, with 10 bases lining up with TRBD2. This CDR3 contains 17 residues. CDR1 is SGHNT, CDR2 YENEEA, per germline. Trimming took 1 base from V and 4 from J; bases not matched to a gene: 9. CDR3 nucleotides: TGTGCCAGCAGCTTAGCGAGCCCGAGCGGGGGGGCAGAGACCCAGTACTTC. It is translated as CASSLASPSGGAETQYF.

The gene calls are TRBV30 and TRBJ2-1; maybe TRBD2 (5 bases). Looked up from germline, CDR1 is GTSNPN and CDR2 is SVGIG (reference sequence). The CDR3 has 12 amino acids. V shed 5 bases and J shed 9 bases, with 14 bases lying between them. The CDR3 loop is CAWRGVRAEQFF. CDR3 in DNA: TGTGCCTGGCGGGGAGTGAGGGCTGAGCAGTTCTTC.

The rearrangement uses TRBV30 and TRBJ1-5; 9 bases line up with TRBD1. CDR3 length equals 15 residues. Germline V gene data show CDR1 as GTSNPN and CDR2 as SVGIG (reference sequence). The J segment lost 2 bases and the V segment lost 0 bases, leaving 2 bases of the junction unmatched. DNA of the CDR3: TGTGCCTGGAGTGTGAGGGACAGGGGCAATCAGCCCCAGCATTTT. It codes for CAWSVRDRGNQPQHF.